This T cell receptor beta chain was recorded in a study of OX40 agonist ivuxolimab in advanced cancers. Overall study context: Ivuxolimab is a fully human IgG2 antibody that activates OX40 (CD134). The dose-escalation group included hepatocellular carcinoma, melanoma, renal cell carcinoma and head and neck cancer. Study-level points and caveats: By week 6 at 0.1 to 3.0 mg/kg, blood CD4+ and CD8+ T cells had expanded clonally. It was also the case that some nonresponders had low normalized T-cell clonal expansion.

On this clone itself: Its matching antigen is unknown.

Sequenced by immunoSEQ multiplex PCR; TCRdb stores in-frame clones only, minus some. The profile shows about 72,000 clones, roughly 91% of them singletons. The CDR3 is 18 amino acids. CDR1 and CDR2 from the germline V gene are LNHDA and SQIVND (reference sequence). V gave up 0 bases and J gave up 6 bases, with 21 bases separating them. The chain links TRBV19 to TRBJ2-4; tentative D call: TRBD2 (5 bases). The receptor was isolated from an adult with an advanced solid tumor such as melanoma, head and neck, liver or kidney cancer. The starting material was CD4+ or CD8+ T cells sorted from blood, obtained in a trial of the OX40 agonist ivuxolimab. Written as DNA, the CDR3 is TGTGCCAGTAGTATAGATATAGAGGGAACGAGGTATGGAAACATTCAGTACTTC. This gives the protein CASSIDIEGTRYGNIQYF.